The present T cell receptor (beta chain) was sequenced within a study of cytomegalovirus exposure and HLA in healthy donors. Study summary: A preliminary data release comprised around 85 million unique TCRs obtained from HLA-typed donors.

The germline V gene encodes CDR1 GTSNPN and CDR2 SVGIG (reference sequence). Trimming took 3 bases from V and 1 from J; bases not matched to a gene: 1. The CDR3 loop spans 14 amino acids. The PCR had 60 Vbeta and 13 Jbeta primers. TCRdb's copy holds only in-frame clones and misses some; the assay was immunoSEQ multiplex PCR. The table shows approximately 240,000 clones, with 70% to 85% occurring only once. Each donor was healthy, and each was a bone marrow donor. The sequencing input was PBMCs. This clonotype was obtained from a woman aged 55-69 years in good health and CMV-seropositive. The rearrangement uses TRBV30 and TRBJ2-1; 9 nucleotides agree with TRBD2. The CDR3 protein is CAWRLAGSYNEQFF. DNA of the CDR3: TGTGCCTGGAGGCTAGCGGGGTCCTACAATGAGCAGTTCTTC.